A single sample is the source of the 22 T cell receptor beta chains below, sequenced in a study of vaccination and CD4 T cells after COVID-19. The sample's treatment: approximately 9-day PBMC culture with coronavirus spike peptide pools or control peptides (ViraFEST assay). Sequencing of the DNA from cultured CD4+ T cells was carried out with the Oncomine TCR Beta short-read assay. TCRdb re-called the PCR reads with MiXCR, one entry per CDR3 protein. The data contain some 17,000 distinct CDR3 sequences, around three fifths of them seen just once; the ten biggest clones take up 5.2%. These receptors' targets are unknown. The starting material was CD4+ T cells from blood, cultured in vitro, obtained after SARS-CoV-2 vaccination. The receptors were gathered from a human donor who had recovered from COVID-19.

The genes are TRBV27 and TRBJ1-5; D unclear. The CDR3 has 15 amino acids. V lost 6 bases to trimming and J lost 0 bases, with 12 bases between them. The germline CDR1 and CDR2 sequences are MNHEY and SMNVEV (reference sequence). CDR3 nucleotide sequence: TGTGCCAGCAGAGCTGGGGTAATTAGCAATCAGCCCCAGCATTTT. Its protein product is CASRAGVISNQPQHF.

The J gene is TRBJ2-1, the V gene TRBV9; D is possibly TRBD1 (6 bases). Germline V gene sequence: CDR1 SGDLS, CDR2 YYNGEE. With 4 bases removed from V and 7 bases from J, the gap between germline ends came to 15 bases. The CDR3 is 14 amino acids. This CDR3 reads CASSSDPDSNEQFF. In DNA form, the CDR3 reads TGTGCCAGCAGCTCAGATCCGGACAGTAATGAGCAGTTCTTC. The full variable domain, completed using reference TRBV9 and TRBJ2-1, is DSGVTQTPKHLITATGQRVTLRCSPRSGDLSVYWYQQSLDQGLQFLIQYYNGEERAKGNILERFSAQQFPDLHSELNLSSLELGDSALYFCASSSDPDSNEQFFGPGTRLTVL.

The chain joins TRBV15 to TRBJ1-3; D ambiguous. This CDR3 region has 15 residues. Trimming took off 6 bases at V and 0 bases at J, with 12 bases between the two ends. In germline, CDR1 is LNHNV, CDR2 YYDKDF (reference sequence). The CDR3: CATSERPVSGNTIYF. Written as DNA, the CDR3 is TGTGCCACCAGTGAGAGACCGGTCTCTGGAAACACCATATATTTT.

The chain links TRBV6-4 to TRBJ1-6; D is possibly TRBD1 (5 bases). The CDR3 sequence is 14 residues long. Germline loops: CDR1 MRHNA, CDR2 SNTAGT. V gave up 4 bases and J gave up 10 bases, with 14 bases separating them. The CDR3 loop reads CASSVDAGESPLHF. CDR3 DNA sequence: TGTGCCAGCAGTGTGGACGCGGGGGAATCACCCCTCCACTTT.

As regards this clonotype: Compared with germline, one end of the junction differs, possibly owing to a read error. This chain links TRBV7-2 with TRBJ2-1; a weak D match, TRBD2 (6 bases). This CDR3 region has 12 residues. In germline, CDR1 is SGHTA, CDR2 FQGNSA. CDR3 coding DNA: TGTGCAAGCAGCCCCTCGGGGAGAGCGGGGTTCTTC. This encodes CASSPSGRAGFF. Full variable domain (outside the CDR3, taken from reference TRBV7-2 and TRBJ2-1): GAGVSQSPSNKVTEKGKDVELRCDPISGHTALYWYRQSLGQGLEFLIYFQGNSAPDKSGLPSDRFSAERTGGSVSTLTIQRTQQEDSAVYLCASSPSGRAGFFGPGTRLTVL.

The chain has TRBV7-2 and TRBJ2-7; D ambiguous. The germline gives CDR1 SGHTA, CDR2 FQGNSA. Trimming removed 1 base from V and 2 bases from J, with 6 bases in between. The CDR3 loop spans 13 amino acids. CDR3 in DNA: TGTGCCAGCAGCTTAGGCAGGACCTACGAGCAGTACTTC. It codes for CASSLGRTYEQYF.

This clonotype was observed a handful of times. The rearrangement joins TRBV20-1 to TRBJ2-3; 7 bases match TRBD1. The CDR3 sequence is 14 residues long. The germline V gene encodes CDR1 DFQATT and CDR2 SNEGSKA (reference sequence). V lost 6 bases, J lost 0 bases, and 6 bases stayed unmatched. CDR3 region: CSARDRPSTDTQYF. The CDR3 region has the DNA TGCAGTGCCCGGGACAGACCTAGCACAGATACGCAGTATTTT.

Only a few counts were recorded for this clonotype. The J gene is TRBJ2-3, the V gene TRBV19, with TRBD1 matching over 8 bases. The length of the CDR3 is 15 residues. V lost 5 bases and J lost 4; bases outside the gene matches: 8. The germline CDR1 and CDR2 sequences are LNHDA and SQIVND (reference sequence). This CDR3 is CASSEPTGAADTQYF. CDR3 in DNA: TGTGCCAGTAGTGAACCGACAGGGGCAGCAGATACGCAGTATTTT.

There are a few counts of this clonotype. CDR3 sequence (DNA): TGTGCCAGTAGACACCTCTCTGGAAACACCATATATTTT. Its translation: CASRHLSGNTIYF. V usage is TRBV19 and J usage is TRBJ1-3; D ambiguous. The CDR3 runs to 13 residues. Germline CDR1 LNHDA, CDR2 SQIVND (reference sequence). V was shortened by 6 bases and J by 0 bases, with 6 bases between the two germline ends.

V gene TRBV6-2 or TRBV6-3 combines with J gene TRBJ2-3; possibly TRBD1 for D (6 bases). The V end was cut by 0 bases, the J end by 1 base, with 23 bases between. Germline CDR1 and CDR2: MNHEY and SVGEGT. There are 20 residues in the CDR3. Here the CDR3 reads CASSYSIFDVGPGGTDTQYF. CDR3 in DNA: TGTGCCAGCAGTTACTCCATCTTTGACGTCGGACCAGGGGGCACAGATACGCAGTATTTT.

In its sample, this clonotype was seen a few times. V gene TRBV6-2 or TRBV6-3 combines with J gene TRBJ1-6; D ambiguous. Germline CDR1 and CDR2: MNHEY and SVGEGT. V was pared by 6 bases and J by 0 bases, with 9 bases between. This CDR3 region has 15 residues. In DNA, the CDR3 is TGTGCCAGCAGCCGATTAACCTCCTATAATTCACCCCTCCACTTT. Translated, it gives CASSRLTSYNSPLHF.

The rearrangement links TRBV20-1 to TRBJ2-1; 12 positions match TRBD2. V trimming: 2 bases; J trimming: 8 bases; junction bases outside the gene matches: 10. CDR3 length: 16 residues. Germline V gene sequence: CDR1 DFQATT, CDR2 SNEGSKA (reference sequence). CDR3 in amino acids: CSARPLSRLAGDEQFF. CDR3 nucleotides: TGCAGTGCTAGACCTCTTTCCCGACTAGCGGGGGATGAGCAGTTCTTC.

In this sample, this clonotype turned up a few times. At one boundary the junction diverges from the germline segment, which might be a read error. The chain couples TRBV11-2 to TRBJ2-1; D ambiguous. Per the germline V gene, CDR1 is SGHAT and CDR2 is FQNNGV. The CDR3 length is 13 residues. CDR3 region: CASSLDPGPEDVF. For the CDR3, the DNA is TGTGCCAGCAGCTTAGATCCCGGACCCGAAGATGTCTTC. Looking up the rest from reference TRBV11-2 and TRBJ2-1 gives the full variable domain: EAGVAQSPRYKIIEKRQSVAFWCNPISGHATLYWYQQILGQGPKLLIQFQNNGVVDDSQLPKDRFSAERLKGVDSTLKIQPAKLEDSAVYLCASSLDPGPEDVFGPGTRLTVL.

The J gene is TRBJ2-1, the V gene TRBV6-5; D remains unclear. This CDR3 contains 13 residues. Between the trimmed V and J ends, which lost 4 bases and 6 bases, there was a span of 10 bases. Per the germline V gene, CDR1 is MNHEY and CDR2 is SVGAGI. CDR3 in DNA: TGTGCCAGCAGTTCAGTAACTGGCAATGAGCAGTTCTTC. Translation gives CASSSVTGNEQFF.

This chain connects TRBV14 to TRBJ1-1; possible D gene TRBD1, 5 bases. The CDR3 contains 13 residues. Trimming cost V 5 bases and J 1 base, with 8 bases left between them. CDR1 is SGHDN, CDR2 FVKESK, per germline. CDR3 sequence: CASSWGPNTEAFF. As DNA, the CDR3 is TGTGCCAGCAGCTGGGGACCGAACACTGAAGCTTTCTTT. Full variable domain (rest looked up from reference TRBV14 and TRBJ1-1): EAGVTQFPSHSVIEKGQTVTLRCDPISGHDNLYWYRRVMGKEIKFLLHFVKESKQDESGMPNNRFLAERTGGTYSTLKVQPAELEDSGVYFCASSWGPNTEAFFGQGTRLTVV.

This clonotype came up a few times. V is TRBV20-1 and J is TRBJ1-1; D possibly corresponds to TRBD1 (5 bases). Germline loops: CDR1 DFQATT, CDR2 SNEGSKA (reference sequence). V lost 3 bases and J lost 0, with 8 bases in between. The CDR3 covers 13 residues. CDR3 sequence reads: CSASRQLNTEAFF. CDR3 sequence (DNA): TGCAGTGCTAGTAGACAGCTGAACACTGAAGCTTTCTTT.

This chain joins TRBV20-1 and TRBJ1-5, with 7 nucleotides matching TRBD1. CDR3 length: 18 amino acids. Germline lookup yields CDR1 DFQATT and CDR2 SNEGSKA (reference sequence). CDR3 bases: TGCAGCGCAATCAATGACAGGGATAACCCTATGGGTAATCAGCCCCAGCATTTT. This codes for CSAINDRDNPMGNQPQHF.

The chain recombines TRBV25-1 with TRBJ1-2, with no clear D. There are 15 residues in the CDR3. Germline V gene sequence: CDR1 MGHDK, CDR2 SYGVNS. With 2 bases removed from V and 7 bases from J, the gap between germline ends came to 17 bases. The CDR3 region has the DNA TGTGCCAGCAGTGAACGGGCGAGGCCCCCTGTTGGCTACACCTTC. It translates to CASSERARPPVGYTF.

This chain uses TRBV24-1 with TRBJ2-7, with TRBD1 matching over 7 bases. The germline gives CDR1 KGHDR, CDR2 SFDVKD. V shed 2 bases, J shed 6 bases, and the junction held 3 bases outside the gene matches. The CDR3 length is 13 residues. The CDR3: CATSDSYRGEQYF. The CDR3 DNA reads TGTGCCACCAGTGATTCTTACAGGGGCGAGCAGTACTTC.

This clonotype was counted a single time. The chain recombines TRBV7-2 with TRBJ2-5; D may match TRBD1 or TRBD2 (5 bases each). This CDR3 spans 14 amino acids. V was shortened by 3 bases and J by 2 bases, with 10 bases between the two germline ends. CDR1 and CDR2 from the germline V gene are SGHTA and FQGNSA. CDR3 sequence reads: CASSFQRGQETQYF. The CDR3 nucleotides read TGTGCCAGCAGCTTCCAGAGGGGACAAGAGACCCAGTACTTC.

Here the CDR3 DNA reads TGTGCCAGCAGCCCCGACAGGGGAAAAACCGGGGAGCTGTTTTTT. Its protein is CASSPDRGKTGELFF. The chain joins TRBV7-9 to TRBJ2-2; 8 positions match TRBD1. Trimming at V came to 5 bases and at J to 5 bases, leaving 7 bases not matched to a gene. This CDR3 has 15 residues. The germline CDR1 and CDR2 sequences are SEHNR and FQNEAQ (reference sequence).

The table lists this clonotype with a few counts. This sequence joins TRBV25-1 and TRBJ1-2, with D maybe TRBD1 (5 bases). V was trimmed by 1 base and J by 7 bases, leaving 16 bases between them. CDR3 length: 15 residues. Germline lookup yields CDR1 MGHDK and CDR2 SYGVNS. The CDR3 sequence is CASSESTGAQRGYTF. The CDR3 region has the DNA TGTGCCAGCAGTGAATCTACAGGTGCCCAGCGTGGCTACACCTTC.